The following is a TCR beta chain sequence with its context. The ends were cut back, 6 bases at V and 1 base at J, with 10 bases in the middle. The germline CDR1 and CDR2 sequences are MDHEN and SYDVKM. This CDR3 spans 15 amino acids. The data were obtained in a study of blood T cell repertoires in COVID-19. At the level of the study: Sites across the United States, Italy and Spain contributed samples from acute and convalescent COVID-19. The cDNA or gDNA used as material had been derived from T cells, B-cell-depleted T cells, or PBMCs.

How the authors handled the data: From reference gene primer amplification, estimates of nucleated cell counts were derived. Only in-frame clones appear in the TCRdb table, and some are missing; sequencing was by immunoSEQ multiplex PCR. V, J and clone size reflect that table, while D and trimming were determined from the DNA. The sample consists of about 280,000 clones, around 86% of them appearing once. Sequencing used peripheral blood. J is TRBJ2-6 and V is TRBV28; TRBD1 is a possible D gene (6 bases). The source of this sequence is a woman younger than 45 who had recovered from COVID-19. The DNA for the CDR3 is TGTGCCAGCAGCTCCACAGGGTCTGGGGCCAACGTCCTGACTTTC. Its translation is CASSSTGSGANVLTF.